This TCR beta chain was recovered during a study of T-cell memory formation after mild COVID-19. At the level of the study: There were largely donor-specific TCR clusters. Findings and caveats of the study: There was a balanced CD4/CD8 profile in clones contracting day 15 to 85, and later expanders leaned CD4+. Shrinking CD4+ clones were chiefly CM and EM; CD8+ ones were chiefly EMRA. Pre-infection memory held some responding clones, suggesting pre-existing cross-reactive T cells responded.

V lost 3 bases and J 1 base, leaving 6 bases between the germline ends. The length of the CDR3 is 12 residues. CDR1 and CDR2 from the germline V gene are DFQATT and SNEGSKA (reference sequence). On this clonotype: Its matching antigen is unknown.

Each CDR3 protein gets one entry after TCRdb re-called the 5' RACE reads with MiXCR. Here the sample spans 550,000 to 700,000 distinct CDR3 sequences, approximately 19% being singletons. The chain joins TRBV20-1 to TRBJ1-1; no clear D. The clonotype was recovered from an adult woman who had mild COVID-19 (a few samples of this study predate the infection). Cell type and time point are not known. Input material: PBMCs or a T cell subset sorted from them (not recorded which). The CDR3 region is CSARGRNTEAFF. The CDR3 region has the DNA TGCAGTGCTAGGGGCCGGAACACTGAAGCTTTCTTT.